This T cell receptor (beta chain) was documented in a study of blood T cell repertoires in COVID-19. Overall study context: T cells, B-cell-depleted T cells, or PBMCs provided the cDNA or gDNA that served as material.

Profiled with immunoSEQ multiplex PCR; TCRdb holds only in-frame clones, not every one. The data show around 170,000 clones, with more than 85% seen just once and approximately 0.62% held by the top ten. This TCR was sampled from a man aged 55 to 70 with COVID-19, enrolled during active disease. The sample taken for sequencing was peripheral blood.

Here the CDR3 reads CASGPRDRGRIPSSGANVLTF. CDR3 nucleotide sequence: TGTGCTAGTGGTCCCCGGGACAGGGGGCGTATACCCAGCTCTGGGGCCAACGTCCTGACTTTC. The chain links TRBV12-5 to TRBJ2-6; 12 bases map to TRBD1. V was clipped by 5 bases and J by 0 bases; unmatched bases: 14. The germline V gene encodes CDR1 LGHNT and CDR2 FRNRAP. The CDR3 contains 21 residues.